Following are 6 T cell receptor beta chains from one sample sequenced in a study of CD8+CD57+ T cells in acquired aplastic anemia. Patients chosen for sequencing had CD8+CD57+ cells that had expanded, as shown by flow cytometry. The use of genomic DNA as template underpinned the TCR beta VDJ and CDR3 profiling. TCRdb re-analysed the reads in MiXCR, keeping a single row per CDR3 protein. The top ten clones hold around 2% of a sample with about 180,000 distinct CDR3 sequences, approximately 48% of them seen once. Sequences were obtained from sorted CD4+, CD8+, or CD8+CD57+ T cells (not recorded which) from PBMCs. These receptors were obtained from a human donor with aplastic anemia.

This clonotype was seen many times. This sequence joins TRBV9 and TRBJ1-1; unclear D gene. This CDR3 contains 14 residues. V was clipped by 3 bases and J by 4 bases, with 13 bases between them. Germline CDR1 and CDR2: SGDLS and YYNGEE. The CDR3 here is CASSGVSRATEAFF. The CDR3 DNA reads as TGTGCCAGCAGCGGCGTGAGTCGTGCCACTGAAGCTTTCTTT.

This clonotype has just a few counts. CDR3 sequence reads: CASSPAGYEQYF. The CDR3 nucleotides read TGTGCCAGCTCACCAGCAGGGTACGAGCAGTACTTC. The J gene is TRBJ2-7, the V gene TRBV2; tentative D call: TRBD1 (5 bases). This CDR3 is built from 12 residues. The germline V and J ends were trimmed by 8 bases and 4 bases, with 12 bases remaining between them. Germline CDR1 reads SNHLY; CDR2 reads FYNNEI.

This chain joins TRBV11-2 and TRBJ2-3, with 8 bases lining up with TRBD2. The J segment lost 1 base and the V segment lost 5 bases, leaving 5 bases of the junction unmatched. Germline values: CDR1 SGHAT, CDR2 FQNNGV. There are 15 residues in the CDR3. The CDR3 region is CASSPWTSRTDTQYF. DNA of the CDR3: TGTGCCAGCAGCCCTTGGACTAGCCGCACAGATACGCAGTATTTT.

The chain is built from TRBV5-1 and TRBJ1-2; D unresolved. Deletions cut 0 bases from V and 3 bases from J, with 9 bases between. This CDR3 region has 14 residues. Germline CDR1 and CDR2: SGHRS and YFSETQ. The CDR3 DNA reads TGCGCCAGCAGCTTGGGGAGGGCTGACTATGGCTACACCTTC. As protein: CASSLGRADYGYTF.

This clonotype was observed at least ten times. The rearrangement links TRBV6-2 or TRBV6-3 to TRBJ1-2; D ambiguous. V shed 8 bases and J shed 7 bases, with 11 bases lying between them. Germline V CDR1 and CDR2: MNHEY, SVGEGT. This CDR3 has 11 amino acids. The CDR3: CASGSSFGYTF. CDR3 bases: TGTGCCAGCGGCAGCTCTTTTGGCTACACCTTC.

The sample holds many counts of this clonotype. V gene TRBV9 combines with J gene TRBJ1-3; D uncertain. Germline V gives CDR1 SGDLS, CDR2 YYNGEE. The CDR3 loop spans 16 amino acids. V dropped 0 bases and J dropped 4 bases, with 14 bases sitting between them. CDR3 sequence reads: CASSVGGYGSGNTIYF. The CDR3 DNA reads TGTGCCAGCAGCGTAGGAGGGTACGGGTCCGGAAACACCATATATTTT. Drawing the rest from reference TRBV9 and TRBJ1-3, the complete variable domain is DSGVTQTPKHLITATGQRVTLRCSPRSGDLSVYWYQQSLDQGLQFLIQYYNGEERAKGNILERFSAQQFPDLHSELNLSSLELGDSALYFCASSVGGYGSGNTIYFGEGSWLTVV.